This T cell receptor (beta chain) was documented in a study of T-cell reconstitution after alpha-beta-depleted transplantation in children (dated by TCRdb to the mid-2010s). A note on the overall study: Using TCR repertoire profiling, the study quantitatively followed how T-cell immune reconstitution unfolded in children after TCRalphabeta/CD19-depleted allogeneic hematopoietic cell transplantation.

This clonotype has ten or more counts. There is no known antigen for this receptor. Base qualities were left out, and no much larger clone turns up one base away. Paper-wide results and their limitations: The frequencies of hyperexpanded clones fell over the following months, and after one year, T-cell counts and TCRbeta diversity were mostly attributed to newly produced T cells. In some patients, high TCRbeta diversity at day 60 was attributed to recipient T cells and intrathymic progenitors that had survived conditioning. The apparently early recovery of alphabetaT-cell counts about two months after transplant reportedly depended on only several hundred rapidly expanded clones that came from non-depleted graft cells.

V is cut by 4 bases and J by 8 bases, and the space between the germline ends is 15 bases. From a lookup of the germline V gene, CDR1 and CDR2 are MDHEN and SYDVKM. There are 14 amino acids in the CDR3, from cysteine to phenylalanine inclusive. Solely the CDR3 DNA is kept, with 42 bases framed from the first base. Libraries were built with PCR. Sequencing was performed on an Illumina HiSeq 2500. Molecular barcoding was employed in the preparation of TCR libraries, with unique molecular identifiers being used to normalize TCRbeta repertoire quantification. The public reads were quality trimmed at Q25 with fastp and then assembled into clones with MiXCR by TCRdb, keeping productive beta chains. Identical CDR3 proteins give one entry, which carries the most common genes and DNA. The sample table shows a few hundred thousand distinct CDR3 sequences, and 43% are seen once. The top ten clones comprise roughly a quarter of the sample.

This specimen's treatment or condition label, per the study, means: allogeneic hematopoietic cell transplantation with graft depleted of TCRalphabeta T cells and CD19 B cells. The children who served as transplant recipients had been given grafts of TCRalphabeta/CD19-depleted allogeneic hematopoietic cells. The V gene is TRBV28 and the J gene is TRBJ2-1; the D gene is possibly TRBD2, with 6 bases matching. The TCR was taken from a girl aged 2 to 10 with aplastic anemia, due to receive a stem cell transplant. Sequenced material: PBMCs, taken before TCRalphabeta/CD19-depleted stem cell transplant. The DNA sequence is as follows: TGTGCCAGCAGTTGGGCGGGGAGAGGCGATGAGCAGTTCTTC. Translation gives CASSWAGRGDEQFF. The CDR3, completed at both ends by the reference TRBV28 and TRBJ2-1 genes, gives the full variable domain DVKVTQSSRYLVKRTGEKVFLECVQDMDHENMFWYRQDPGLGLRLIYFSYDVKMKEKGDIPEGYSVSREKKERFSLILESASTNQTSMYLCASSWAGRGDEQFFGPGTRLTVL.